These 17 T cell receptor beta chains originate from one sample sequenced in a study of human T cells and chemical hapten exposure. TCRdb ran MiXCR on the RACE reads and lists one entry per CDR3 protein. The table has just under 350,000 distinct CDR3 sequences, about 7% seen once. Documented time point: patch test 1, 2 weeks after DPC sensitization. Regarding treatment: therapeutic diphenylcyclopropenone sensitization with weekly scalp DPC. The sequences come from whole blood, collected in connection with sensitization to the hapten diphenylcyclopropenone (DPC). These receptors were obtained from a woman between 18 and 29 years old with alopecia areata. Some clones in this sample may be carry-over from other donors' samples.

This clonotype was found many times. This chain connects TRBV18 to TRBJ1-1; 7 nucleotides line up with TRBD1. The V and J ends lost 6 bases and 8 bases, in that order; junction bases with no gene match: 9. The CDR3 sequence is 13 residues long. The germline V gene encodes CDR1 KGHSH and CDR2 LQKENI. Here the CDR3 reads CASSQDRVPEAFF. DNA for the CDR3: TGTGCCAGCTCCCAAGACAGGGTTCCCGAAGCTTTCTTT.

This clonotype was found a few times. The chain couples TRBV15 to TRBJ2-1; TRBD1 matches at 10 bases. Germline values: CDR1 LNHNV, CDR2 YYDKDF (reference sequence). Losses at the gene ends were 9 bases for V and 6 bases for J; bases not matched to a gene: 5. The CDR3 spans 13 residues. The CDR3 sequence: CATRGDRGNEQFF. CDR3 sequence (DNA): TGTGCCACGAGGGGGGACAGGGGCAATGAGCAGTTCTTC.

This clonotype was counted between two and nine times. The chain is built from TRBV5-1 and TRBJ1-1; TRBD1 is a possible D gene (5 bases). The V and J ends lost 2 bases and 6 bases respectively, with 20 bases between them. The CDR3 spans 16 residues. Germline V CDR1 and CDR2: SGHRS, YFSETQ. The CDR3 nucleotides are TGCGCCAGCAGCTTAAAGAGAGGGGATCTCAACGCTGAAGCTTTCTTT. It encodes CASSLKRGDLNAEAFF.

This clonotype appeared many times. The chain is built from TRBV7-9 and TRBJ2-3; 7 bases align to TRBD1. The germline V gene has CDR1 SEHNR and CDR2 FQNEAQ (reference sequence). V dropped 1 base and J dropped 0; count of bases not matched to a gene: 4. The CDR3 is 16 amino acids. CDR3 residues: CASSLGDRVSTDTQYF. The CDR3 region has the DNA TGTGCCAGCAGCTTAGGGGACAGAGTTAGCACAGATACGCAGTATTTT.

This clonotype showed up many times. The chain combines TRBV6-1 with TRBJ2-3, with 11 bases identical to TRBD2. Germline loops: CDR1 MNHNS, CDR2 SASEGT. This CDR3 has 17 amino acids. V lost 1 base, J lost 1 base, and 4 bases stayed unmatched. CDR3 bases: TGTGCCAGCAGTGAAGTCCGGACTAGCGGGCGCACAGATACGCAGTATTTT. The encoded protein is CASSEVRTSGRTDTQYF.

The V and J genes are TRBV2 and TRBJ1-5; possible D gene TRBD1, 5 bases. The V and J ends lost 4 bases and 1 base respectively, with 14 bases between them. Germline V gene lookup returns CDR1 SNHLY and CDR2 FYNNEI. The CDR3 spans 16 residues. The CDR3, as DNA: TGTGCCAGCAGTGCGGCGGGAGGGGAAAGCAATCAGCCCCAGCATTTT. It is translated as CASSAAGGESNQPQHF.

This clonotype was seen a few times. The chain couples TRBV29-1 to TRBJ1-1; D perhaps matches TRBD1 (6 bases). Deletions cut 4 bases from V and 4 bases from J, with 10 bases between. CDR1 and CDR2 (germline): SQVTM, ANQGSEA. There are 12 residues in the CDR3. Written as DNA, the CDR3 is TGCAGCGTTGGGGGGGCGACCACTGAAGCTTTCTTT. It translates to CSVGGATTEAFF.

The sample holds a few counts of this clonotype. The chain uses TRBV7-2 and TRBJ2-7; tentatively, D is TRBD1 (5 bases). The ends were cut back, 0 bases at V and 9 bases at J, with 21 bases in the middle. CDR1 is SGHTA and CDR2 is FQGNSA in the germline V gene. CDR3 length equals 16 residues. CDR3 in amino acids: CASSLARNQVGALQYF. The CDR3 DNA follows: TGTGCCAGCAGCTTAGCGCGGAACCAAGTAGGGGCCCTGCAGTACTTC.

The rearrangement joins TRBV4-3 to TRBJ2-2; D might be TRBD1 or TRBD2, each matching 5 bases. The germline CDR1 and CDR2 sequences are LGHNA and YSLEER. V dropped 0 bases and J dropped 4 bases, with 9 bases sitting between them. This CDR3 spans 15 amino acids. CDR3 region: CASSQDLGTTGELFF. The CDR3 DNA follows: TGCGCCAGCAGCCAAGATCTGGGGACCACCGGGGAGCTGTTTTTT.

This clonotype was detected only a few times. The V gene is TRBV10-3, the J gene TRBJ1-5, with 8 bases lining up with TRBD1. The length of the CDR3 is 14 residues. Germline lookup yields CDR1 ENHRY and CDR2 SYGVKD. The ends lost 6 bases at V and 5 bases at J; junction bases unmatched: 6. The chain's CDR3 is CAISTGQADQPQHF. CDR3 DNA: TGTGCCATCAGCACGGGACAGGCCGATCAGCCCCAGCATTTT.

The V call is TRBV4-2, the J call TRBJ2-6, with 7 bases aligning to TRBD2. CDR3 length: 17 residues. Germline loops: CDR1 LGHNA, CDR2 YNFKEQ. J was trimmed by 1 base and V by 1 base; bases with no gene match: 4. The CDR3 nucleotides are TGTGCCAGCAGCCAAGTCGGGACTACTTCTGGGGCCAACGTCCTGACTTTC. Its protein product is CASSQVGTTSGANVLTF.

The table lists this clonotype with a few counts. CDR3 sequence reads: CASGEGEKLFF. CDR3 in DNA: TGTGCCAGCGGAGAGGGAGAAAAACTGTTTTTT. This chain uses TRBV2 with TRBJ1-4; no reliable D call. This CDR3 is built from 11 residues. Per the germline V gene, CDR1 is SNHLY and CDR2 is FYNNEI. Trimming shortened V by 8 bases and J by 8 bases, and 9 bases separated the two germline ends. Combining the CDR3 with reference TRBV2 and TRBJ1-4 gives the whole variable domain EPEVTQTPSHQVTQMGQEVILRCVPISNHLYFYWYRQILGQKVEFLVSFYNNEISEKSEIFDDQFSVERPDGSNFTLKIRSTKLEDSAMYFCASGEGEKLFFGSGTQLSVL.

J is TRBJ1-1 and V is TRBV5-1, with 7 bases identical to TRBD1. This CDR3 spans 16 amino acids. Germline CDR1 SGHRS, CDR2 YFSETQ. The V segment lost 0 bases and the J segment 1 base; nucleotides outside the gene matches: 6. CDR3 loop: CASSLGGGRGNTEAFF. Written as DNA, the CDR3 is TGCGCCAGCAGCTTGGGAGGGGGCCGTGGGAACACTGAAGCTTTCTTT.

The chain employs TRBV28 and TRBJ2-3, with D unclear. This CDR3 comprises 14 residues. Germline assignment: CDR1 MDHEN and CDR2 SYDVKM. Between the trimmed V and J ends, which lost 2 bases and 0 bases, there was a span of 6 bases. The CDR3 nucleotides are TGTGCCAGCAGTTTAGTGGATAGCACAGATACGCAGTATTTT. Amino acid sequence: CASSLVDSTDTQYF. Full variable domain (remainder filled in from reference TRBV28 and TRBJ2-3): DVKVTQSSRYLVKRTGEKVFLECVQDMDHENMFWYRQDPGLGLRLIYFSYDVKMKEKGDIPEGYSVSREKKERFSLILESASTNQTSMYLCASSLVDSTDTQYFGPGTRLTVL.

The V gene is TRBV12-3 or TRBV12-4, the J gene TRBJ1-6; 11 bases map to TRBD1. With V trimmed by 8 bases and J by 9 bases, 3 bases remained unmatched. The CDR3 covers 13 residues. The CDR3 reads CASLGQGGSPLHF. The DNA for the CDR3 is TGTGCCAGCCTGGGACAGGGGGGTTCACCCCTCCACTTT.

V and J are TRBV29-1 and TRBJ1-1; no clear D. In germline, CDR1 is SQVTM, CDR2 ANQGSEA. The CDR3 runs 11 residues. V lost 3 bases and J 7 bases, leaving 9 bases between the germline ends. The CDR3 nucleotides are TGCAGCGTTGACTGGGGATATGAAGCTTTCTTT. Encoded protein: CSVDWGYEAFF.

Turning to this clonotype: This could be a read error, since a much larger clone is one nucleotide away. V is TRBV6-1 and J is TRBJ2-2; D is uncertain. V lost 6 bases and J 13 bases, leaving 15 bases between the germline ends. The CDR3 has 12 amino acids. Germline V CDR1 and CDR2: MNHNS, SASEGT. This chain's CDR3 is CASREIFRALFF. The CDR3 DNA is TGTGCCAGCAGAGAAATCTTCCGGGCGCTGTTTTTT.